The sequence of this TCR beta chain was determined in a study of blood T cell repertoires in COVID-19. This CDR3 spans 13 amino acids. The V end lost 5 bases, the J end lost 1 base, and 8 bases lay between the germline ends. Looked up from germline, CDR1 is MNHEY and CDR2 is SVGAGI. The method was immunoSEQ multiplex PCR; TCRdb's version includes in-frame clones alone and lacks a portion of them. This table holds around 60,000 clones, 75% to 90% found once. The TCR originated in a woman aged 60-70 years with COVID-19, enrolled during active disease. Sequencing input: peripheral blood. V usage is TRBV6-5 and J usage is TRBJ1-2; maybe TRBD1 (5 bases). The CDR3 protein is CASSRGINYGYTF. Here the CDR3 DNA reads TGTGCCAGCAGTAGGGGAATTAACTATGGCTACACCTTC.